The 3 T cell receptor beta chains presented below share a single source sample, sequenced in a study of PD-L1 blockade in urothelial cancer. The repertoire was sequenced with immunoSEQ multiplex PCR; TCRdb's copy has only in-frame clones and lacks some. Here the sample spans around 62,000 clones, 88% being singletons. Noted time point: peripheral blood 6 weeks after treatment start. The sequences come from PBMCs, collected around atezolizumab (anti-PD-L1) treatment. The receptors originated from a man aged 55 to 70 with urothelial cancer.

The V and J genes are TRBV7-9 and TRBJ1-1; possible D gene TRBD1, 5 bases. The V gene's germline CDR1 is SEHNR and CDR2 FQNEAQ (reference sequence). V dropped 2 bases and J dropped 10 bases, with 17 bases sitting between them. This CDR3 region has 14 residues. The DNA for the CDR3 is TGTGCCAGCAGCTTAAGTCGCCAGGGCGACATAGCTTTCTTT. Its protein product is CASSLSRQGDIAFF.

The chain links TRBV10-3 to TRBJ1-1; perhaps TRBD1 as D (5 bases). CDR3 length equals 13 residues. CDR1 ENHRY and CDR2 SYGVKD come from the germline V gene. The V end lost 10 bases, the J end lost 1 base, and 13 bases lay between the germline ends. The CDR3 is CASDDRPNTEAFF. DNA of the CDR3: TGTGCCAGCGATGACAGACCGAACACTGAAGCTTTCTTT.

The gene calls are TRBV29-1 and TRBJ2-5; TRBD2 aligns across 7 bases. Germline V gives CDR1 SQVTM, CDR2 ANQGSEA. This CDR3 region has 14 residues. Trimming took 7 bases from V and 4 from J; bases not matched to a gene: 12. This CDR3 reads CSGRLGGRGETQYF. CDR3 nucleotide sequence: TGCAGCGGGAGGTTGGGAGGGAGGGGAGAGACCCAGTACTTC.